One sample yielded the 7 T cell receptor beta chains listed below, sequenced in a study of blood T cell repertoires in COVID-19. Assay: immunoSEQ multiplex PCR; the TCRdb copy retains only in-frame clones and omits some. In the table there are around 300,000 clones, less than 90% of which are singletons. Sequenced input: peripheral blood. All receptors derive from a woman in her 70s with COVID-19, enrolled during active disease.

V gene TRBV3-1 (or the pseudogene TRBV3-2) combines with J gene TRBJ2-1; 7 bases map to TRBD2. Trimming removed 4 bases from V and 9 bases from J; junction bases left unmatched: 6. This CDR3 spans 13 amino acids. CDR1 is LGHDT, CDR2 YNNKEL, per germline (reference sequence). CDR3 in DNA: TGTGCCAGCAGCCCCCGGGAGGTAGGTGAGCAGTTCTTC. Translation gives CASSPREVGEQFF.

The chain joins TRBV20-1 to TRBJ2-5; D unresolved. Trimming shortened V by 6 bases and J by 8 bases, and 10 bases separated the two germline ends. This CDR3 has 10 residues. CDR1 is DFQATT and CDR2 is SNEGSKA in the germline V gene (reference sequence). This chain's CDR3 is CSAYVDTQYF. CDR3 DNA: TGCAGTGCATACGTAGATACCCAGTACTTC.

The V gene is TRBV4-1, the J gene TRBJ2-4; TRBD2 aligns across 7 bases. V lost 4 bases and J lost 2; bases outside the gene matches: 5. CDR1 is MGHRA, CDR2 YSYEKL, per germline. The CDR3 has 15 residues. As DNA, the CDR3 is TGCGCCAGCAGCCGGACTAGTGGGACCAAAAACATTCAGTACTTC. Amino acid sequence: CASSRTSGTKNIQYF.

This rearrangement joins TRBV10-2 to TRBJ2-7; D might be TRBD1 (5 bases). V shed 3 bases and J shed 4 bases, with 10 bases lying between them. CDR1 WSHSY and CDR2 SAAADI come from the germline V gene. The CDR3 is 13 amino acids. CDR3 in amino acids: CASSDRVGYEQYF. Here the CDR3 DNA reads TGCGCCAGCAGTGACAGGGTTGGGTACGAGCAGTACTTC.

This chain uses TRBV21-1 with TRBJ2-7; the table assigns TRBD1, which was not confirmed against the DNA. TRBV21-1 is a pseudogene segment. This CDR3 comprises 17 residues. CDR3 sequence reads: CASSNYSWTGKSYEQYF. CDR3 DNA sequence: TGTGCCAGCAGCAATTATTCCTGGACAGGAAAAAGCTACGAGCAGTACTTC.

The V call is TRBV28, the J call TRBJ1-5, with D possibly being TRBD1 (5 bases). CDR1 is MDHEN and CDR2 is SYDVKM in the germline V gene. V was pared by 5 bases and J by 7 bases, with 12 bases between. This CDR3 is 13 amino acids long. CDR3 sequence: CASSPKGEQPQHF. CDR3 DNA sequence: TGTGCCAGCAGTCCTAAAGGGGAACAGCCCCAGCATTTT.

V gene TRBV24-1 combines with J gene TRBJ2-2; a weak D match, TRBD2 (5 bases). Between the trimmed V and J ends, which lost 2 bases and 8 bases, there was a span of 11 bases. Germline CDR1 is KGHDR and CDR2 is SFDVKD. This CDR3 comprises 14 residues. This CDR3 is CATSDSTGLGELFF. The DNA of the CDR3 is TGTGCCACCAGTGATTCTACGGGGTTAGGGGAGCTGTTTTTT.